The T cell receptor beta chain under discussion was sequenced for a study of blood T cell repertoires in COVID-19. This clone was seen repeatedly, ten times or more. The V gene's germline CDR1 is SGHDN and CDR2 FVKESK. The CDR3 is 14 amino acids. Trimming cost V 4 bases and J 4 bases, with 13 bases left between them. The method was immunoSEQ multiplex PCR; TCRdb's version includes in-frame clones alone and lacks a portion of them. In the table there are around 220,000 clones, around four fifths of which are singletons. The rearrangement joins TRBV14 to TRBJ1-2; D may be TRBD1 (5 bases). The TCR sequence derives from a woman in her thirties or forties with active or convalescent COVID-19. Sequencing was carried out using peripheral blood. The CDR3 DNA is TGTGCCAGCAGCCCGGGGGGGAGGATCTATGGCTACACCTTC. Protein: CASSPGGRIYGYTF.